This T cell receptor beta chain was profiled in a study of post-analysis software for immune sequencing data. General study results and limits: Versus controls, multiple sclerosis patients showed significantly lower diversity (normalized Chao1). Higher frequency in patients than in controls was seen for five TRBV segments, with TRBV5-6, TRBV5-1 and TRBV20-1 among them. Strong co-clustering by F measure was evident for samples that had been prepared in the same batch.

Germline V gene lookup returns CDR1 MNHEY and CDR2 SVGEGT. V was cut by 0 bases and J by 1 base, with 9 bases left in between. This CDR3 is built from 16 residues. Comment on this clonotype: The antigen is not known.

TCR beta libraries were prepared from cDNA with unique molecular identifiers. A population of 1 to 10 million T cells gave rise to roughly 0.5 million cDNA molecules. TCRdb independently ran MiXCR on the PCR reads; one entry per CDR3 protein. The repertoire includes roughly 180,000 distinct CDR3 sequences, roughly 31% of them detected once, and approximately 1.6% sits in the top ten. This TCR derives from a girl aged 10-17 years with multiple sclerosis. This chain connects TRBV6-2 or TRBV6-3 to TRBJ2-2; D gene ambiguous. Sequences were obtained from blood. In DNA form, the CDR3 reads TGTGCCAGCAGTTACTCAGACTGGAAGAACACCGGGGAGCTGTTTTTT. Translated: CASSYSDWKNTGELFF.